This entry features one TCR beta chain sequence. The data were obtained in a study of blood T cell repertoires in COVID-19. For the study at large: Samples taken during acute and convalescent COVID-19 were collected in the United States, Italy and Spain. T cells, B-cell-depleted T cells, or PBMCs provided the cDNA or gDNA that served as material.

Authors' methods: How many nucleated cells were present was estimated from reference gene primer amplification. Method: immunoSEQ multiplex PCR; TCRdb's copy keeps in-frame clones and lacks some. That table furnishes V, J and clone size, whereas the DNA furnished D and trimming. This table holds fewer than 60,000 clones, around 88% found once. Trimming stripped 5 bases from V and 3 bases from J, with 10 bases between. The CDR3 contains 13 residues. Looked up from germline, CDR1 is LNHDA and CDR2 is SQIVND (reference sequence). Material for sequencing was peripheral blood. The clonotype comes from a human donor in a cohort sampled during active COVID-19. V is TRBV19 and J is TRBJ1-2, with a tentative D call TRBD1 (6 bases). The CDR3 region has the DNA TGTGCCAGTAGTCCACGGACAGACTATGGCTACACCTTC. Its translation is CASSPRTDYGYTF.